A single sample gave rise to the 17 T cell receptor beta chains below, sequenced in a study of blood T cell repertoires in COVID-19 (dated by TCRdb to the early 2020s). The library was prepared using the immunoSEQ multiplex PCR assay. TCRdb re-hosts the immuneACCESS table, in-frame sequences only. Its copies lack some clones; in the studies checked, an unresolved V gene accounts for under half of them, and the cause for the rest is not known. The sample table contains fewer than 300,000 clones; only one count was recorded for around 80% of them. The ten largest clonotypes hold roughly 5.7% of the sample. What was sequenced was peripheral blood. The receptors here all came from a man aged 80 or over with acute or convalescent COVID-19.

This sequence joins TRBV11-2 and TRBJ2-7; 7 nucleotides align to TRBD1. The length of the CDR3 is 15 residues. Germline V gene data show CDR1 as SGHAT and CDR2 as FQNNGV. V shed 2 bases, J shed 0 bases, and the junction held 4 bases outside the gene matches. CDR3 DNA: TGTGCCAGCAGCTTAACCGGGACAGTCTCCTACGAGCAGTACTTC. Its protein is CASSLTGTVSYEQYF.

The CDR3 here is CASTQPVVGTQYF. The CDR3 coding sequence is TGTGCCAGCACCCAACCGGTAGTTGGTACGCAGTATTTT. This sequence joins TRBV28 and TRBJ2-3; D is unclear. V was pared by 7 bases and J by 8 bases, with 16 bases between. Germline loops: CDR1 MDHEN, CDR2 SYDVKM. This CDR3 is 13 amino acids long.

The chain recombines TRBV19 with TRBJ1-6; D not certain. Germline V gene sequence: CDR1 LNHDA, CDR2 SQIVND (reference sequence). Trimming left V 4 bases short and J 10 bases short, with 14 bases between. This CDR3 contains 14 residues. The CDR3 sequence is CASSTVPAGSPLHF. CDR3 coding DNA: TGTGCCAGTAGTACCGTCCCGGCGGGATCACCCCTCCACTTT.

CDR3 bases: TGTGCCAGTAGACAGGGGGGTCAGCCCCAGCATTTT. Amino acid sequence: CASRQGGQPQHF. This chain connects TRBV19 to TRBJ1-5, with 8 nucleotides matching TRBD1. The junction had 1 base not matched to a gene; V was cut back by 6 bases and J by 6 bases. The germline V gene encodes CDR1 LNHDA and CDR2 SQIVND (reference sequence). The CDR3 sequence is 12 residues long.

This rearrangement joins TRBV7-2 to TRBJ2-1, with 9 positions matching TRBD1. This CDR3 comprises 17 residues. Trimming at V came to 1 base and at J to 2 bases, leaving 6 bases not matched to a gene. CDR1 is SGHTA and CDR2 is FQGNSA in the germline V gene. DNA of the CDR3: TGTGCCAGCAGCTTAGTTGAAACAGGGGGCGCCTACAATGAGCAGTTCTTC. Amino acid sequence: CASSLVETGGAYNEQFF.

This chain links TRBV18 with TRBJ1-1; the match to TRBD1 covers 9 bases. Germline V gene sequence: CDR1 KGHSH, CDR2 LQKENI. V lost 3 bases and J lost 10; bases outside the gene matches: 12. The CDR3 has 15 amino acids. CDR3 DNA: TGTGCCAGCTCACCGAACCCCGGGACAGGGAGTGGAGCTTTCTTT. This encodes CASSPNPGTGSGAFF.

CDR3 bases: TGTGCCAGCAGCACCCTCCCCGCGACAGGGGGAACGAATGAGCAGTTCTTC. Its translation: CASSTLPATGGTNEQFF. This rearrangement joins TRBV7-9 to TRBJ2-1; 9 bases fit TRBD1. CDR1 and CDR2 (germline): SEHNR, FQNEAQ (reference sequence). The trim removed 5 bases at V and 7 bases at J, leaving 15 bases unmatched. The CDR3 has 17 amino acids.

This clone occurred once. The chain recombines TRBV28 with TRBJ2-3, with 11 bases lining up with TRBD2. Trimming removed 4 bases from V and 0 bases from J; junction bases left unmatched: 6. There are 17 residues in the CDR3. Germline loops: CDR1 MDHEN, CDR2 SYDVKM. In DNA form, the CDR3 reads TGTGCCAGCAGTTATACTAGCGGGAGAACTAGCACAGATACGCAGTATTTT. Translated, it gives CASSYTSGRTSTDTQYF.

The V call is TRBV28, the J call TRBJ1-5; the D is unclear. V lost 5 bases, J lost 6 bases, and 8 bases lay in between. The CDR3 covers 12 residues. Germline assignment: CDR1 MDHEN and CDR2 SYDVKM. CDR3 sequence reads: CASSVTGQPQHF. The DNA of the CDR3 is TGTGCCAGCAGTGTAACGGGTCAGCCCCAGCATTTT.

This clone was observed a single time. This sequence joins TRBV6-5 and TRBJ2-5, with D hard to call. Germline loops: CDR1 MNHEY, CDR2 SVGAGI. This CDR3 is 13 amino acids long. V lost 6 bases and J 1 base, leaving 9 bases between the germline ends. CDR3 sequence reads: CASRVRSQETQYF. DNA of the CDR3: TGTGCCAGCAGGGTACGGAGCCAAGAGACCCAGTACTTC.

This sequence joins TRBV3-1 (or the pseudogene TRBV3-2) and TRBJ2-1, with 7 bases matching TRBD1. The CDR3 runs to 15 residues. CDR1 and CDR2 from the germline V gene are LGHDT and YNNKEL (reference sequence). Losses at the gene ends were 1 base for V and 4 bases for J; bases not matched to a gene: 4. CDR3 region: CASSQVGTAYNEQFF. In DNA form, the CDR3 reads TGTGCCAGCAGCCAAGTAGGGACAGCATACAATGAGCAGTTCTTC.

The chain links TRBV24-1 to TRBJ2-3; 14 nucleotides line up with TRBD2. Germline values: CDR1 KGHDR, CDR2 SFDVKD. V dropped 3 bases and J dropped 7; count of bases not matched to a gene: 11. The CDR3 covers 18 residues. As DNA, the CDR3 is TGTGCCACCAGTGATCGAAGGGGGGGACTAGCGGGAGTAAATACGCAGTATTTT. Its translation is CATSDRRGGLAGVNTQYF.

CDR3 sequence: CASSTRISTDTQYF. CDR3 DNA: TGTGCCAGTAGTACTCGTATAAGCACAGATACGCAGTATTTT. The chain is built from TRBV19 and TRBJ2-3; D not resolved. Deletions cut 4 bases from V and 0 bases from J, with 8 bases between. The germline V gene encodes CDR1 LNHDA and CDR2 SQIVND (reference sequence). This CDR3 contains 14 residues.

CDR3 in amino acids: CASRGQAGGNQPQHF. CDR3 nucleotide sequence: TGTGCCAGCAGGGGACAGGCGGGGGGCAATCAGCCCCAGCATTTT. The rearrangement uses TRBV6-5 and TRBJ1-5, with 8 bases identical to TRBD1. Germline lookup yields CDR1 MNHEY and CDR2 SVGAGI. The CDR3 is 15 residues long. V lost 6 bases and J lost 2; bases outside the gene matches: 6.

The chain recombines TRBV6-2 or TRBV6-3 with TRBJ2-3; 10 bases match TRBD1. The ends lost 6 bases at V and 2 bases at J; junction bases unmatched: 11. CDR1 is MNHEY and CDR2 is SVGEGT in the germline V gene. The length of the CDR3 is 17 residues. CDR3 amino acids: CASSPGTGELNTDTQYF. The CDR3 region has the DNA TGTGCCAGCAGCCCTGGGACAGGGGAGCTAAACACAGATACGCAGTATTTT.

The V and J genes are TRBV5-4 and TRBJ2-1, with 7 bases that match TRBD1. CDR1 is SGHNT, CDR2 YYREEE, per germline (reference sequence). V was pared by 4 bases and J by 9 bases, with 7 bases of the junction left unmatched. The CDR3 contains 13 residues. The CDR3: CASSIGTDGEQFF. DNA for the CDR3: TGTGCCAGCAGCATCGGGACAGACGGTGAGCAGTTCTTC.

This clone occurred once. The chain employs TRBV2 and TRBJ2-5; D perhaps matches TRBD1 (5 bases). Germline V lookup: CDR1 SNHLY, CDR2 FYNNEI. V shed 7 bases and J shed 0 bases, with 15 bases lying between them. This CDR3 has 15 residues. CDR3 sequence: CASKGVTAYQETQYF. The CDR3 coding sequence is TGTGCCAGCAAAGGGGTTACAGCCTACCAAGAGACCCAGTACTTC.